This T cell receptor beta chain was identified in a study of blood T cell repertoires in COVID-19. For the study at large: Samples came from the United States, Italy and Spain, spanning acute and convalescent COVID-19.

Trimming removed 0 bases at V and 5 bases at J, with 10 bases between. Germline loops: CDR1 SGHRS, CDR2 YFSETQ. The CDR3 consists of 14 residues. Those enrolled in Seattle joined during active infection and were followed longitudinally afterward. Clones were read by immunoSEQ multiplex PCR, and TCRdb kept only the in-frame ones, dropping some. The sample holds 310,000 or so clones, just over 90% seen once. The V call is TRBV5-1, the J call TRBJ2-3, with TRBD2 as a possible D gene (6 bases). The sequence came from a woman younger than 45 with COVID-19, enrolled during active disease. The specimen was peripheral blood. CDR3: CASSLAGAVDTQYF. The DNA for the CDR3 is TGCGCCAGCAGCTTGGCGGGAGCGGTAGATACGCAGTATTTT.